Following are 22 T cell receptor beta chains from one sample sequenced in a study of T cell responses to AZD1222 COVID-19 vaccine. Assay used: immunoSEQ multiplex PCR; TCRdb lists only in-frame clones, some missing. The sample records 70,000 to 75,000 clones, roughly 87% being singletons. The material was peripheral blood, obtained 28 days after the second AZD1222 dose. The receptors shown here come from an adult who received the AZD1222 COVID-19 vaccine.

The rearrangement joins TRBV3-1 (or the pseudogene TRBV3-2) to TRBJ2-7; D remains unclear. Germline CDR1 LGHDT, CDR2 YNNKEL (reference sequence). V shed 0 bases and J shed 0 bases, with 9 bases lying between them. The CDR3 length is 15 residues. The CDR3 coding sequence is TGTGCCAGCAGCCAAGATATCATGAGCTCCTACGAGCAGTACTTC. Protein product: CASSQDIMSSYEQYF.

A few counts support this clone. The V and J genes are TRBV13 and TRBJ1-2; a possible D gene is TRBD1 (6 bases). Germline loops: CDR1 PRHDT, CDR2 FYEKMQ (reference sequence). V gave up 5 bases and J gave up 4 bases, with 14 bases separating them. The CDR3 length is 14 residues. The CDR3 is CASSPGGYGYGYTF. For the CDR3, the DNA is TGTGCCAGCAGCCCGGGGGGCTATGGCTATGGCTACACCTTC. The full variable domain, in which reference TRBV13 and TRBJ1-2 provide the parts outside the CDR3, is AAGVIQSPRHLIKEKRETATLKCYPIPRHDTVYWYQQGPGQDPQFLISFYEKMQSDKGSIPDRFSAQQFSDYHSELNMSSLELGDSALYFCASSPGGYGYGYTFGSGTRLTVV.

This clone was seen a single time. The chain links TRBV7-9 to TRBJ2-7, with TRBD1 as a possible D gene (5 bases). The V end was cut by 2 bases, the J end by 1 base, with 9 bases between. The CDR3 extends over 14 amino acids. Germline V gene sequence: CDR1 SEHNR, CDR2 FQNEAQ (reference sequence). The DNA of the CDR3 is TGTGCCAGCAGCTTATCGAGACAGTCCTACGAGCAGTACTTC. Translation: CASSLSRQSYEQYF.

V and J are TRBV7-8 and TRBJ1-3; 7 bases line up with TRBD1. J was trimmed by 8 bases and V by 8 bases; bases with no gene match: 18. Germline CDR1 reads SGHVS; CDR2 reads FQNEAQ. This CDR3 is 16 amino acids long. The CDR3 coding sequence is TGTGCCAGCTCCCAGTACTCGAGGCAGGGGGTAGACACCATATATTTT. Residues: CASSQYSRQGVDTIYF.

V gene TRBV2 combines with J gene TRBJ2-1; 7 nucleotides line up with TRBD2. This CDR3 contains 16 residues. The junction had 11 bases not matched to a gene; V was cut back by 6 bases and J by 3 bases. Germline V gives CDR1 SNHLY, CDR2 FYNNEI. CDR3 sequence: CASRELTSLFYNEQFF. The CDR3 DNA follows: TGTGCCAGCAGAGAATTGACTAGCCTATTCTACAATGAGCAGTTCTTC.

The V gene is TRBV7-3, the J gene TRBJ2-2; D is unresolved. The germline V and J ends were trimmed by 2 bases and 5 bases, with 3 bases remaining between them. CDR3 length: 12 amino acids. Germline V gives CDR1 SGHTA, CDR2 FQGTGA. The CDR3 loop is CASSLETGELFF. The CDR3 DNA reads as TGTGCCAGCAGCTTAGAGACCGGGGAGCTGTTTTTT. Based on the CDR3 plus reference TRBV7-3 and TRBJ2-2, the full variable domain is GAGVSQTPSNKVTEKGKYVELRCDPISGHTALYWYRQSLGQGPEFLIYFQGTGAADDSGLPNDRFFAVRPEGSVSTLKIQRTERGDSAVYLCASSLETGELFFGEGSRLTVL.

V and J are TRBV6-1 and TRBJ1-5, with D tentatively TRBD1 (5 bases). The germline V and J ends were trimmed by 4 bases and 1 base, with 14 bases remaining between them. This CDR3 comprises 16 residues. Per germline, CDR1 MNHNS and CDR2 SASEGT. CDR3 nucleotides: TGTGCCAGCAGTGCCCGCAGGGACTTAAGCAATCAGCCCCAGCATTTT. Protein product: CASSARRDLSNQPQHF.

The chain carries TRBV5-1 and TRBJ1-4; no clear D gene. CDR1 SGHRS and CDR2 YFSETQ come from the germline V gene. Trimming pared 2 bases from V and 3 bases from J, leaving 8 bases between. There are 14 residues in the CDR3. CDR3 residues: CASSLTSSNEKLFF. CDR3 coding DNA: TGCGCCAGCAGCTTAACCAGCTCTAATGAAAAACTGTTTTTT.

This sequence joins TRBV27 and TRBJ1-2; D may be TRBD1 (5 bases). The CDR3 sequence is 15 residues long. The germline CDR1 and CDR2 sequences are MNHEY and SMNVEV (reference sequence). The germline V and J ends were trimmed by 2 bases and 0 bases, with 10 bases remaining between them. The DNA of the CDR3 is TGTGCCAGCAGTTTACAGGGTCGAGCTAACTATGGCTACACCTTC. Translating gives CASSLQGRANYGYTF.

The chain is built from TRBV25-1 and TRBJ2-7; D remains ambiguous. From germline, CDR1 is MGHDK and CDR2 SYGVNS. The CDR3 consists of 12 residues. Trimming pared 5 bases from V and 2 bases from J, leaving 7 bases between. CDR3 nucleotide sequence: TGTGCCAGCAGTAAAACCCCCTACGAGCAGTACTTC. This codes for CASSKTPYEQYF.

V gene TRBV10-3 combines with J gene TRBJ2-3; D is perhaps TRBD2 (7 bases). The CDR3 contains 15 residues. The V end was cut by 10 bases, the J end by 4 bases, with 21 bases between. CDR1 is ENHRY and CDR2 is SYGVKD in the germline V gene. In nucleotides, the CDR3 is TGTGCCACCACGGGGGCGGGAGCTTCAGCAGATACGCAGTATTTT. Its translation: CATTGAGASADTQYF.

The rearrangement joins TRBV29-1 to TRBJ1-2; no reliable D call. CDR3 length: 13 residues. Per the germline V gene, CDR1 is SQVTM and CDR2 is ANQGSEA. The V end lost 3 bases, the J end lost 0 bases, and 8 bases lay between the germline ends. Written as DNA, the CDR3 is TGCAGCGTTGACTCCACGCCTAACTATGGCTACACCTTC. It encodes CSVDSTPNYGYTF.

The rearrangement links TRBV5-1 to TRBJ2-3; tentative D call: TRBD2 (7 bases). The germline gives CDR1 SGHRS, CDR2 YFSETQ. The CDR3 runs to 14 residues. The V end was cut by 7 bases, the J end by 5 bases, with 17 bases between. CDR3 protein: CASGGGAREDTQYF. The DNA of the CDR3 is TGCGCCAGCGGTGGGGGGGCGCGAGAAGATACGCAGTATTTT.

The chain carries TRBV12-3 or TRBV12-4 and TRBJ1-2, with D possibly being TRBD1 (5 bases). The CDR3 spans 13 residues. The V end lost 3 bases, the J end lost 2 bases, and 7 bases lay between the germline ends. This CDR3 reads CASSLPGNYGYTF. The CDR3 DNA is TGTGCCAGCAGTTTGCCAGGGAACTATGGCTACACCTTC.

The rearrangement links TRBV4-1 to TRBJ2-5, with 12 nucleotides matching TRBD2. Germline CDR1 reads MGHRA; CDR2 reads YSYEKL. The CDR3 is 17 amino acids. V dropped 1 base and J dropped 4; count of bases not matched to a gene: 7. CDR3 loop: CASSQALTLAGGETQYF. The CDR3 DNA reads TGCGCCAGCAGCCAAGCATTGACACTAGCGGGGGGAGAGACCCAGTACTTC.

This clone was observed a handful of times. The rearrangement links TRBV7-2 to TRBJ1-1; D possibly corresponds to TRBD1 (6 bases). The V end lost 3 bases, the J end lost 5 bases, and 13 bases lay between the germline ends. The CDR3 has 14 amino acids. CDR1 SGHTA and CDR2 FQGNSA come from the germline V gene. The CDR3: CASSFGRGGTEAFF. The CDR3 DNA follows: TGTGCCAGCAGCTTCGGCAGGGGTGGAACTGAAGCTTTCTTT. Full variable domain (rest looked up from reference TRBV7-2 and TRBJ1-1): GAGVSQSPSNKVTEKGKDVELRCDPISGHTALYWYRQSLGQGLEFLIYFQGNSAPDKSGLPSDRFSAERTGGSVSTLTIQRTQQEDSAVYLCASSFGRGGTEAFFGQGTRLTVV.

V gene TRBV2 combines with J gene TRBJ1-5; no clear D. The CDR3 is 13 amino acids. Trimming took off 7 bases at V and 0 bases at J, with 7 bases between the two ends. Germline-derived CDR1 and CDR2 are SNHLY and FYNNEI. Here the CDR3 reads CASTGDSNQPQHF. CDR3 coding DNA: TGTGCCAGCACTGGGGATAGCAATCAGCCCCAGCATTTT.

The chain employs TRBV12-3 or TRBV12-4 and TRBJ1-2; D is undetermined. Trimming cost V 5 bases and J 4 bases, with 11 bases left between them. This CDR3 has 13 residues. The CDR3 nucleotides are TGTGCCAGCAGTACCGCGCAGGCCTATGGCTACACCTTC. Its protein product is CASSTAQAYGYTF.

This clone was picked up one time. CDR3 in DNA: TGTGCCTGGAGAGGGCAGTATAATTCACCCCTCCACTTT. Translation gives CAWRGQYNSPLHF. The J gene is TRBJ1-6, the V gene TRBV30, with D hard to call. The CDR3 length is 13 residues. Per germline, CDR1 GTSNPN and CDR2 SVGIG (reference sequence). Trimming took 3 bases from V and 4 from J, leaving 7 bases between them.

The chain recombines TRBV27 with TRBJ2-3, with D possibly matching TRBD1 (6 bases). Trimming stripped 8 bases from V and 6 bases from J, with 18 bases between. CDR3 length: 14 amino acids. Germline CDR1 MNHEY, CDR2 SMNVEV (reference sequence). The CDR3 region has the DNA TGTGCCAGCGCGTTGGGGGCTGCACAGGATACGCAGTATTTT. It specifies CASALGAAQDTQYF.

The J gene is TRBJ2-1, the V gene TRBV6-5; 9 bases match TRBD2. V gave up 6 bases and J gave up 7 bases; unmatched junction bases: 7. This CDR3 is built from 14 residues. The germline CDR1 and CDR2 sequences are MNHEY and SVGAGI. The CDR3: CASRLSGGWNEQFF. The CDR3 DNA sequence: TGTGCCAGCAGACTCAGCGGGGGGTGGAATGAGCAGTTCTTC.

The gene calls are TRBV5-6 and TRBJ2-2; D gene uncertain. The germline V gene has CDR1 SGHDT and CDR2 YYEEEE. Trimming took off 5 bases at V and 6 bases at J, with 11 bases between the two ends. There are 13 residues in the CDR3. The CDR3 reads CASRPRIAGELFF. CDR3 in DNA: TGTGCCAGCAGACCGAGGATTGCCGGGGAGCTGTTTTTT.